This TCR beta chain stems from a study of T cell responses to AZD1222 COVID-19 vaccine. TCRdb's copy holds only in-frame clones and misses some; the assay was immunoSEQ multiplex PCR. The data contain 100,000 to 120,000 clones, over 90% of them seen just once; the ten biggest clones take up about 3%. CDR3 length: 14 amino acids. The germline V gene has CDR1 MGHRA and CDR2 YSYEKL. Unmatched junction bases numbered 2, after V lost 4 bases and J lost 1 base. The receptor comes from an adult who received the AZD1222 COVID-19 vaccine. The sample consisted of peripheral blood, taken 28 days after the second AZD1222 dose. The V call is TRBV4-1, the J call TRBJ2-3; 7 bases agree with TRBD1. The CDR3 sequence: CASSRGTGTDTQYF. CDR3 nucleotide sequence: TGCGCCAGCAGCCGGGGGACAGGCACAGATACGCAGTATTTT.